This T cell receptor beta chain emerged from a study of T cell repertoires in cytomegalovirus infection. This clonotype came up a few times. The antigen is not known. CDR1 and CDR2 (germline): SGHTA, FQGNSA. CDR3 length: 14 amino acids. The V and J ends lost 5 bases and 1 base respectively, with 11 bases between them. TCRdb analysed the reads with MiXCR anew, one entry per CDR3 protein. The sample includes fewer than 950,000 distinct CDR3 sequences, around a third seen only once; the top ten take around 12%. V gene TRBV7-2 combines with J gene TRBJ1-1, with TRBD1 as a possible D gene (6 bases). The specimen comprised cultured CD8+ T cells from PBMCs, sampled from culture after CMV antigen stimulation. The source of this sequence is a human donor in good health (CMV status not recorded). Some clones in this sample may be carry-over from other donors' samples. DNA of the CDR3: TGTGCCAGCAGCCTCAGGGGCGAGAACACTGAAGCTTTCTTT. The encoded protein is CASSLRGENTEAFF.